This TCR beta chain was recovered during a study of T cells in Graves' hyperthyroidism and ophthalmopathy. Concerning this clonotype: Its antigen is unknown.

The V gene's germline CDR1 is SGHKS and CDR2 YYEKEE (reference sequence). V was clipped by 4 bases and J by 3 bases; unmatched bases: 9. The CDR3 spans 15 residues. The investigators amplified TCR beta CDR3 regions from RNA transcripts. HTBI primers were the set used in a first-round RT-PCR of the TCR CDR3. TCRdb used MiXCR to reprocess the multiplex PCR reads, holding one entry per CDR3 protein. Of hundreds of thousands of distinct CDR3 sequences listed, approximately 18% were seen once; the top ten hold under 45%. More than 8 ml fresh peripheral blood yielded the PBMCs. Study-wide findings and caveats: Most expanded thyroid clonotypes above 0.001 recurred in blood.

This TCR came from a man in his forties or fifties with Graves' ophthalmopathy. The chain links TRBV5-5 to TRBJ2-7; 8 positions agree with TRBD1. Input material: blood. CDR3 amino acids: CASSPRTGFNYEQYF. DNA of the CDR3: TGTGCCAGCAGCCCTAGGACAGGGTTTAACTACGAGCAGTACTTC.